This is a list of T cell receptor beta chains from one sample in a study of beta chain features in type 1 diabetes. Clones were read by immunoSEQ multiplex PCR, and TCRdb kept only the in-frame ones, dropping some. The sample has 300,000 or so clones, approximately 15% seen once. The specimen sequenced was naive CD4+ T cells from blood. These receptors originate from a woman aged 18-35 years with type 1 diabetes. The CDR3 runs from the conserved cysteine through the conserved F or W. The order of the fields is J gene, D gene, V gene, clone size, CDR3 DNA, CDR3 protein. A D gene is named only where the DNA matches it firmly. The size field is filled for only some rows; it gives once, few, many or a size class.

TRBJ2-3 | - | TRBV19 | few | TGTGCCAGTAGTCCAACCGGGACAGATACGCAGTATTTT | CASSPTGTDTQYF
TRBJ2-1 | - | TRBV30 | - | TGTGCCTGGAGCGGGTACTACAATGAGCAGTTCTTC | CAWSGYYNEQFF
TRBJ2-3 | - | TRBV29-1 | many | TGCAGCGTTCACAGAAATACGCAGTATTTT | CSVHRNTQYF
TRBJ2-2 | TRBD1 | TRBV5-1 | few | TGCGCCAGCAGCCTAAGACAGGGGCTGAACACCGGGGAGCTGTTTTTT | CASSLRQGLNTGELFF
TRBJ2-3 | TRBD1 | TRBV5-1 | - | TGCGCCAGCAGCTTGCTTGTGACAGGGGCAGATACGCAGTATTTT | CASSLLVTGADTQYF
TRBJ2-5 | - | TRBV7-9 | - | TGTGCCAGCAGCTTAGCCCCTAGAGATGAGACCCAGTACTTC | CASSLAPRDETQYF
TRBJ2-1 | TRBD2 | TRBV13 | few | TGTGCCAGCAGCCCCGAGGGGAGCGGGAGAGATATTGAGCAGTTCTTC | CASSPEGSGRDIEQFF
TRBJ2-1 | TRBD2 | TRBV11-2 | - | TGTGCCAGCAGCTTTCTAGCGGGACCCTACAATGAGCAGTTCTTC | CASSFLAGPYNEQFF
TRBJ2-5 | TRBD1 | TRBV11-2 | - | TGTGCCAGCAGCATACACAGGGGGTTGGAGACCCAGTACTTC | CASSIHRGLETQYF
TRBJ2-2 | - | TRBV12-5 | few | TGTGCTAGTGGCCGGGGGACCGGGGAGCTGTTTTTT | CASGRGTGELFF
TRBJ1-1 | TRBD1 | TRBV27 | few | TGTGCCAGCAGTGGGGACAGGGGGAGGACTGAAGCTTTCTTT | CASSGDRGRTEAFF
TRBJ1-3 | TRBD1 | TRBV7-9 | few | TGTGCCAGCAGCTTAGGTTCGGGGACAGCTGGAAACACCATATATTTT | CASSLGSGTAGNTIYF
TRBJ2-1 | TRBD2 | TRBV19 | few | TGTGCCAGTGGCCTAGCGGGAGGGCCGGATGAGCAGTTCTTC | CASGLAGGPDEQFF
TRBJ2-3 | - | TRBV7-3 | - | TGTGCCAGCAGCGGCCCCGCCACAGATACGCAGTATTTT | CASSGPATDTQYF
TRBJ1-1 | - | TRBV18 | - | TGTGCCAGCTCACCCCGGCGGACAGAGAACACTGAAGCTTTCTTT | CASSPRRTENTEAFF
TRBJ2-7 | - | TRBV27 | few | TGTGCCAGCAGTTTATCTTCGCTAGGGAGGAGCCGGCAGTACTTC | CASSLSSLGRSRQYF
TRBJ2-7 | TRBD2 | TRBV28 | - | TGTGCCAGCAGTTCCATACCCCTAGCGGGAGGGCCCTACGAGCAGTACTTC | CASSSIPLAGGPYEQYF